This TCR beta chain was observed in a study of blood T cell repertoires in COVID-19. Study in general: Sites in the United States, Italy and Spain provided acute and convalescent COVID-19 samples. PBMCs, B-cell-depleted T cells, or T cells were the source of the cDNA or gDNA that made up the material.

Under the authors' procedure: Cell counts per sample came from amplifying reference gene primers. Sequenced by immunoSEQ multiplex PCR; TCRdb stores in-frame clones only, minus some. The V and J calls and the clone size are those of that table, but D and trimming were determined from the DNA. The sample contains 150,000 to 200,000 clones, 80% of which appear only once. The CDR3 extends over 15 amino acids. Germline CDR1 MNHEY, CDR2 SVGAGI. V shed 2 bases, J shed 4 bases, and the junction held 5 bases outside the gene matches. This clonotype was sampled from a man aged 60 to 69 with acute or convalescent COVID-19. Source material: peripheral blood. The chain couples TRBV6-5 to TRBJ2-3; 8 bases are shared with TRBD2. CDR3 nucleotides: TGTGCCAGCAGTTACGAGCGGGGGATCCCAGATACGCAGTATTTT. Its protein is CASSYERGIPDTQYF.